One sample yielded the 16 T cell receptor beta chains listed below, sequenced in a study of T cell responses to AZD1222 COVID-19 vaccine. The repertoire was sequenced with immunoSEQ multiplex PCR; TCRdb's copy has only in-frame clones and lacks some. The table includes more than 110,000 clones, about 94% detected once. The sequenced sample was peripheral blood, obtained on day 0 of AZD1222 vaccination. These receptors came from an adult in good health.

This sequence joins TRBV28 and TRBJ1-1; unclear D gene. CDR1 is MDHEN, CDR2 SYDVKM, per germline. V was pared by 0 bases and J by 1 base, with 0 bases between. The CDR3 covers 12 residues. The CDR3 DNA follows: TGTGCCAGCAGTTTATGGAACACTGAAGCTTTCTTT. Translating gives CASSLWNTEAFF.

This chain links TRBV29-1 with TRBJ2-1; unclear D gene. V shed 6 bases and J shed 4 bases, with 4 bases lying between them. This CDR3 has 10 residues. Germline V gene data show CDR1 as SQVTM and CDR2 as ANQGSEA. The CDR3 DNA reads TGCAGCGTCACTTACAATGAGCAGTTCTTC. Amino acid sequence: CSVTYNEQFF.

CDR3 amino acids: CSPWTANTEAFF. The CDR3 DNA reads as TGCAGCCCATGGACAGCGAACACTGAAGCTTTCTTT. V and J are TRBV29-1 and TRBJ1-1; D possibly corresponds to TRBD1 (6 bases). CDR3 size: 12 residues. The ends were cut back, 8 bases at V and 1 base at J, with 11 bases in the middle. CDR1 and CDR2 from the germline V gene are SQVTM and ANQGSEA.

The chain has TRBV19 and TRBJ1-3, with D unclear. Germline assignment: CDR1 LNHDA and CDR2 SQIVND (reference sequence). The V gene lost 0 bases and the J gene lost 6 bases, with 6 bases spanning the gap. There are 13 residues in the CDR3. CDR3 sequence reads: CASSIDGVNTIYF. In nucleotides, the CDR3 is TGTGCCAGTAGTATAGATGGGGTAAACACCATATATTTT.

This clone was recorded a few times. The chain combines TRBV30 with TRBJ2-2, with D perhaps TRBD2 (6 bases). The CDR3 runs to 15 residues. Trimming pared 5 bases from V and 6 bases from J, leaving 19 bases between. Germline-derived CDR1 and CDR2 are GTSNPN and SVGIG (reference sequence). CDR3 in amino acids: CAWDRVGSISGELFF. CDR3 in DNA: TGTGCCTGGGATCGGGTCGGGAGTATTTCCGGGGAGCTGTTTTTT. Filled out from reference TRBV30 and TRBJ2-2, the complete variable domain reads SQTIHQWPATLVQPVGSPLSLECTVEGTSNPNLYWYRQAAGRGLQLLFYSVGIGQISSEVPQNLSASRPQDRQFILSSKKLLLSDSGFYLCAWDRVGSISGELFFGEGSRLTVL.

This sequence joins TRBV27 and TRBJ2-3, with D maybe TRBD2 (6 bases). The germline V and J ends were trimmed by 6 bases and 0 bases, with 16 bases remaining between them. The CDR3 contains 16 residues. Germline V gene data show CDR1 as MNHEY and CDR2 as SMNVEV (reference sequence). This CDR3 is CASRGALGRSTDTQYF. CDR3 in DNA: TGTGCCAGCAGGGGAGCTTTAGGGAGGAGCACAGATACGCAGTATTTT.

The chain links TRBV15 to TRBJ1-1, with D unclear. This CDR3 region has 15 residues. Germline V gene data show CDR1 as LNHNV and CDR2 as YYDKDF (reference sequence). Trimming pared 1 base from V and 2 bases from J, leaving 11 bases between. CDR3 residues: CATSRVRDFNTEAFF. CDR3 coding DNA: TGTGCCACCAGCAGAGTTCGGGATTTTAACACTGAAGCTTTCTTT. Full variable domain (remainder filled in from reference TRBV15 and TRBJ1-1): DAMVIQNPRYQVTQFGKPVTLSCSQTLNHNVMYWYQQKSSQAPKLLFHYYDKDFNNEADTPDNFQSRRPNTSFCFLDIRSPGLGDTAMYLCATSRVRDFNTEAFFGQGTRLTVV.

The J gene is TRBJ2-7, the V gene TRBV5-6; 7 bases match TRBD2. This CDR3 is built from 15 residues. Germline V lookup: CDR1 SGHDT, CDR2 YYEEEE. V lost 4 bases, J lost 0 bases, and 7 bases stayed unmatched. The CDR3 nucleotides are TGTGCCAGCAGCCCGAGCGGGGCAAGCTCCTACGAGCAGTACTTC. Translation: CASSPSGASSYEQYF.

This chain connects TRBV7-3 to TRBJ2-7; possibly TRBD2 for D (6 bases). CDR1 is SGHTA and CDR2 is FQGTGA in the germline V gene. The V gene lost 2 bases and the J gene lost 6 bases, with 8 bases spanning the gap. This CDR3 contains 12 residues. The CDR3 loop is CASSLPGGEQYF. The CDR3 DNA reads TGTGCCAGCAGCTTACCCGGGGGCGAGCAGTACTTC.

This clone appeared a single time. CDR3 sequence reads: CASNLRWGYQPQHF. CDR3 nucleotides: TGCGCCAGCAACCTTCGGTGGGGTTATCAGCCCCAGCATTTT. This chain links TRBV5-1 with TRBJ1-5; the D is unclear. The germline CDR1 and CDR2 sequences are SGHRS and YFSETQ. Trimming stripped 6 bases from V and 5 bases from J, with 15 bases between. The CDR3 covers 14 residues.

V gene TRBV4-1 combines with J gene TRBJ2-1; 13 bases are a match to TRBD2. CDR3 length: 17 amino acids. V shed 3 bases, J shed 0 bases, and the junction held 2 bases outside the gene matches. The germline gives CDR1 MGHRA, CDR2 YSYEKL. CDR3 nucleotide sequence: TGCGCCAGCAGCCACAGGACTAGCGGGAGCTCCTACAATGAGCAGTTCTTC. It codes for CASSHRTSGSSYNEQFF.

This chain uses TRBV5-1 with TRBJ2-2; D unresolved. V was clipped by 0 bases and J by 0 bases, with 6 bases between them. The CDR3 covers 15 residues. In germline, CDR1 is SGHRS, CDR2 YFSETQ. The chain's CDR3 is CASSLGPANTGELFF. The CDR3 DNA follows: TGCGCCAGCAGCTTGGGACCCGCGAACACCGGGGAGCTGTTTTTT. Supplemented by reference TRBV5-1 and TRBJ2-2, the full variable domain reads KAGVTQTPRYLIKTRGQQVTLSCSPISGHRSVSWYQQTPGQGLQFLFEYFSETQRNKGNFPGRFSGRQFSNSRSEMNVSTLELGDSALYLCASSLGPANTGELFFGEGSRLTVL.

This rearrangement joins TRBV7-3 to TRBJ1-2, with D uncertain. This CDR3 comprises 10 residues. From germline, CDR1 is SGHTA and CDR2 FQGTGA. V was cut by 5 bases and J by 7 bases, with 5 bases left in between. CDR3 nucleotide sequence: TGTGCCAGCAGCCGATTTGGCTACACCTTC. It specifies CASSRFGYTF.

This sequence joins TRBV7-8 and TRBJ2-3; D gene unclear. The CDR3 sequence is 14 residues long. Germline values: CDR1 SGHVS, CDR2 FQNEAQ. Trimming removed 1 base from V and 2 bases from J, with 7 bases in between. The CDR3 DNA reads as TGTGCCAGCAGCTTAGTTGCCAACACAGATACGCAGTATTTT. Translating gives CASSLVANTDTQYF.

CDR3 DNA: TGTGCCAGTAATTTCCCCGGGACAACTAATGAAAAACTGTTTTTT. It is translated as CASNFPGTTNEKLFF. This sequence joins TRBV19 and TRBJ1-4, with unresolved D. The CDR3 sequence is 15 residues long. Trimming took 7 bases from V and 0 from J, leaving 12 bases between them. Germline V gene data show CDR1 as LNHDA and CDR2 as SQIVND (reference sequence).

The chain links TRBV4-1 to TRBJ1-6; 8 bases line up with TRBD1. There are 19 residues in the CDR3. Germline CDR1 MGHRA, CDR2 YSYEKL. V lost 0 bases and J lost 0; bases outside the gene matches: 7. CDR3 amino acids: CASSQEKTGDSSYNSPLHF. CDR3 bases: TGCGCCAGCAGCCAAGAAAAGACAGGGGATAGCTCCTATAATTCACCCCTCCACTTT.